This entry concerns a single TCR beta chain. This receptor's antigen is unknown. A junction end diverges from the germline sequence, so it may reflect a read error. The germline V gene (reference sequence) sets CDR1 to DFQATT and CDR2 to SNEGSKA. From its cysteine to its phenylalanine, the CDR3 spans 9 amino acids. Here the CDR3 DNA is all that survives: 27 bases in frame from base 1. The immunoSEQ Assay, a bias-controlled multiplex PCR, was used to amplify TCRbeta CDR3 regions from genomic DNA. Under the source paper's analysis protocol: Nucleated cell counts per sample were estimated from amplification of reference gene primers within the assay. Sequence reads were collapsed and filtered to measure the absolute abundance of every unique TCRbeta CDR3 rearrangement. For each sample, productive Simpson clonality was calculated by taking the square root of Simpson's diversity index across productive rearrangements. Entries here come from immuneACCESS through TCRdb and include only in-frame sequences with V and J called. Some clones fail to appear in such tables; in the studies checked, an unresolved V gene covers under half of the shortfall, and the cause of the remainder is unknown. The DNA was the basis for D and trimming; V, J and clone size are from that table. The sample table holds 310,000 or so clones, of which roughly 86% were seen once. The leading ten clones occupy approximately 9% of the sample.

The data were taken from a study of blood T cell repertoires in COVID-19 (dated by TCRdb to 2020 to 2021). Study-wide context: The collaborator samples originated in the United States, Italy and Spain and spanned the acute and convalescent phases of COVID-19. The material from the prospective study consisted of cDNA or gDNA derived from T cells, B-cell-depleted T cells, or PBMCs. Deeply sampled blood TCRbeta repertoires from subjects exposed to, actively infected with, or recovered from COVID-19 were included in the dataset. The repertoires were released in a freely available public database meant as a resource for research on the immune response to SARS-CoV-2. Samples were obtained from the ongoing ImmuneRACE study (first 160 participants) and from 1,200 or so subjects provided by 6 global collaborators. A de-identified subject ID, COVID-19 status, age in years and sex were almost always included in the sample metadata. HLA class I and class II types, where available, came from metadata supplied by the sample provider rather than from assay-based typing.

Enrolling through a virtual design, the prospective study's participants ranged in age from roughly 18 to 89 years and lived across 24 United States geographic areas. Cohort assignment in the prospective study relied on participant-reported clinical history from a screening survey and a study questionnaire. For ImmuneRACE Cohort 3, a participant was defined as recovered based on two consecutive negative NP/OP PCR tests, clearance by a healthcare professional, or resolution of symptoms. In the prospective study, whole blood, serum and a nasopharyngeal or oropharyngeal swab were collected from each participant by mobile phlebotomists. Over an approximately 2-month period, participants in the prospective study had the option of providing additional blood draws and questionnaires. Prospective study blood samples were shipped either frozen or at room temperature before DNA extraction. The full study reports these points: How much clinical and demographic metadata was included differed by source and by participant, and the metadata was provided uncurated.

The sequenced sample consisted of PBMCs or T cells enriched from blood (not recorded which). The chain was built from TRBV20-1 and TRBJ2-7, with the D segment identity uncertain. This clonotype was sampled from a woman younger than 35 who had recovered from COVID-19. The DNA is as follows: TGCAGTGCTAGAGGGCCCCTGATCTTC. Translated, it gives CSARGPLIF.